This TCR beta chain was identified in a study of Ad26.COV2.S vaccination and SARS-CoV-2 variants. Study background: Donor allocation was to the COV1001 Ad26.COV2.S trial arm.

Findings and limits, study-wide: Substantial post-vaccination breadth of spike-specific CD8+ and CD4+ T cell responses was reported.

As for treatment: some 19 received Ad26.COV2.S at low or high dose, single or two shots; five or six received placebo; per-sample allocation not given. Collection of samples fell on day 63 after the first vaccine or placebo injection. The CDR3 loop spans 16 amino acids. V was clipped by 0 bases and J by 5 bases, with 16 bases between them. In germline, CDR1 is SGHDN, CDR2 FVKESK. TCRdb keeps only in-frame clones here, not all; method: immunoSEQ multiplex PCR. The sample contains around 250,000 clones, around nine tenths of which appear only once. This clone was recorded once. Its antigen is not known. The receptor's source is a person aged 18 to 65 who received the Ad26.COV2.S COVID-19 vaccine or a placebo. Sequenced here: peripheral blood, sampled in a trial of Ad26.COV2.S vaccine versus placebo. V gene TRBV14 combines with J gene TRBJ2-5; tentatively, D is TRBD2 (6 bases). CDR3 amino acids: CASSQEEGRSYETQYF. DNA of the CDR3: TGTGCCAGCAGCCAAGAGGAGGGAAGGTCGTACGAGACCCAGTACTTC. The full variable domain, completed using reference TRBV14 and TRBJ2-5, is EAGVTQFPSHSVIEKGQTVTLRCDPISGHDNLYWYRRVMGKEIKFLLHFVKESKQDESGMPNNRFLAERTGGTYSTLKVQPAELEDSGVYFCASSQEEGRSYETQYFGPGTRLLVL.